The 5 T cell receptor beta chains below all came from one sample that was sequenced in a study of read filtering for tumor transcriptome and immune sequencing. This library used roughly 430 ng RNA and molecular barcoded adaptors spanning alpha/delta and beta/gamma chains. From the reads, TCRdb called clonotypes with MiXCR, one entry per CDR3 protein. The sample contains roughly 90,000 distinct CDR3 sequences, 20% to 25% of which appear only once. The sequencing input was a population of CD138-negative cells sorted from bone marrow. These receptor sequences come from a donor over 35 with multiple myeloma.

This clonotype was seen a handful of times. The V and J genes are TRBV28 and TRBJ2-7, with 9 bases lining up with TRBD1. Germline V gives CDR1 MDHEN, CDR2 SYDVKM. V lost 5 bases to trimming and J lost 4 bases; unmatched junction nucleotides: 9. This CDR3 comprises 15 residues. The CDR3 reads CASSPGTGTLYEQYF. CDR3 DNA sequence: TGTGCCAGCAGTCCAGGGACAGGGACATTATACGAGCAGTACTTC.

The J gene is TRBJ1-5, the V gene TRBV2; possibly TRBD1 for D (5 bases). The CDR3 length is 11 residues. The V end was cut by 7 bases, the J end by 15 bases, with 16 bases between. Per the germline V gene, CDR1 is SNHLY and CDR2 is FYNNEI. This chain's CDR3 is CASKGTGVGHF. As DNA, the CDR3 is TGTGCCAGCAAAGGGACGGGAGTAGGGCATTTT.

This clonotype counts as medium-sized. The V gene is TRBV7-8, the J gene TRBJ2-1; D is unclear. The CDR3 sequence is 16 residues long. Per germline, CDR1 SGHVS and CDR2 FQNEAQ. Trimming left V 0 bases short and J 4 bases short, with 13 bases between. The CDR3, as DNA: TGTGCCAGCAGCTTAGCTGGCTCAAAGGCGTACAATGAGCAGTTCTTC. As protein: CASSLAGSKAYNEQFF.

This clonotype was counted at least ten times. The chain combines TRBV2 with TRBJ2-1; no definite D call. Trimming took 5 bases from V and 5 from J, leaving 13 bases between them. The CDR3 is made up of 14 amino acids. Germline V gene data show CDR1 as SNHLY and CDR2 as FYNNEI. The CDR3 DNA sequence: TGTGCCAGCAGTAGCAGCTCCACAAACAATGAGCAGTTCTTC. Translating it yields CASSSSSTNNEQFF.

Remarks on this clonotype: A much bigger clone sits one base away, suggesting this may be a read error. The chain is built from TRBV6-2 or TRBV6-3 and TRBJ2-7; tentative D call: TRBD2 (6 bases). This CDR3 is built from 17 residues. Germline assignment: CDR1 MNHEY and CDR2 SVGEGT. As DNA, the CDR3 is TGTGCCAGCGGTTACTCCCCTCGGGGGAGAAGCTCCTACGAGCAGTACTTC. It specifies CASGYSPRGRSSYEQYF.